The 4 T cell receptor beta chains below come from one sample, sequenced in a study of cytomegalovirus exposure and HLA in healthy donors. Assay used: immunoSEQ multiplex PCR; TCRdb lists only in-frame clones, some missing. The repertoire has around 160,000 clones, around four fifths of them found once; the top ten carry under 2.5%. Sequenced sample: PBMCs. The receptors derive from a man aged 25-45 years in good health and CMV-seropositive.

V usage is TRBV29-1 and J usage is TRBJ2-7, with D possibly TRBD2 on 7 matching bases. Germline V gene sequence: CDR1 SQVTM, CDR2 ANQGSEA. The V and J ends lost 3 bases and 3 bases respectively, with 24 bases between them. This CDR3 contains 17 residues. CDR3 amino acids: CSVEGGGGVTKHYEQYF. The CDR3 DNA reads TGCAGCGTTGAGGGAGGGGGGGGAGTTACGAAGCACTACGAGCAGTACTTC.

The chain employs TRBV6-5 and TRBJ2-7; 8 bases are a match to TRBD2. The CDR3 runs 15 residues. Losses at the gene ends were 7 bases for V and 4 bases for J; bases not matched to a gene: 12. Germline-derived CDR1 and CDR2 are MNHEY and SVGAGI. CDR3 region: CASIHYNGGGYEQYF. The CDR3 DNA reads TGTGCCAGCATACACTACAACGGCGGGGGGTACGAGCAGTACTTC.

V usage is TRBV6-5 and J usage is TRBJ1-1; TRBD1 agrees at 12 bases. The germline V gene has CDR1 MNHEY and CDR2 SVGAGI. V was pared by 6 bases and J by 3 bases, with 5 bases of the junction left unmatched. The CDR3 length is 15 residues. The CDR3 DNA reads as TGTGCCAGCAGGGGACAGGGGGCAGGGGACACTGAAGCTTTCTTT. Protein sequence: CASRGQGAGDTEAFF.

This sequence joins TRBV27 and TRBJ1-6; 8 nucleotides match TRBD1. The V and J ends lost 6 bases and 7 bases, in that order; junction bases with no gene match: 5. CDR1 and CDR2 (germline): MNHEY, SMNVEV (reference sequence). The CDR3 has 14 amino acids. The CDR3 nucleotides are TGTGCCAGCAGAAAGGGACAGGAGAATTCACCCCTCCACTTT. It codes for CASRKGQENSPLHF.